The source of this TCR beta chain is a study of blood T cells in healthy people across ages. Study-wide context: For every two T cells, template switching captured about one barcoded beta molecule.

This clonotype was seen ten or more times. Its matching antigen is unknown. V was trimmed by 5 bases and J by 0 bases, leaving 8 bases between them. CDR1 is MGHRA, CDR2 YSYEKL, per germline. The CDR3 spans 13 residues. It was with a sample-barcoded 5' primer and a J-beta primer mix that a second PCR of about 7 to 12 cycles was run. Tagging of each cDNA molecule was performed by a template-switch adaptor with 12 random nucleotides. From the 5' RACE reads, TCRdb called clonotypes with MiXCR, one entry per CDR3 protein. The table has 800,000 to 1,300,000 distinct CDR3 sequences, 20% to 25% seen once. Regarding the study as a whole: Long-lived donors had more naive CD4+ cells and higher diversity than aged donors.

The sample also formed part of further work on T cells of mothers and their children. That investigation notes: All RNA that had been extracted was used for cDNA synthesis at around 1.6 ug per 15 ul.

V gene TRBV4-1 combines with J gene TRBJ2-7; D is uncertain. This TCR was recovered from a girl aged 2 to 9 in good health. Sequencing used blood. The CDR3: CASSSTDSYEQYF. CDR3 nucleotides: TGCGCCAGCAGCTCGACGGACTCCTACGAGCAGTACTTC.